This is a list of T cell receptor beta chains from one sample in a study of vaccination and CD4 T cells after COVID-19. One entry per CDR3 protein, called by TCRdb with MiXCR from the PCR reads. Here the sample spans several thousand distinct CDR3 sequences, more than 50% being singletons. These receptors have no identified antigens. Input material: CD4+ T cells from blood, cultured in vitro. These receptor sequences come from a human donor in good health. The CDR3 runs from the conserved cysteine through the conserved F or W. The D gene is left open where the match is weak. Clone size is not always given. Where it is, it says once, few, many or a class for expanded clones.

j_call d_call clone_size v_call cdr3_nt cdr3_aa
TRBJ2-7 TRBD1 . TRBV20-1 TGCAGTGCCACCCGGCCAGGGACAGGACGATACGAGCAGTACTTC CSATRPGTGRYEQYF
TRBJ2-3 TRBD1 few TRBV4-3 TGCGCCAGCAGCCAAGATCCCGACAGGGTCAATACGCAGTATTTT CASSQDPDRVNTQYF
TRBJ2-7 . medium-sized TRBV6-2/TRBV6-3 TGTGCCAGCAATACCGGGTTCCTCAGCGACGAGCAGTACTTC CASNTGFLSDEQYF
TRBJ2-7 TRBD1 . TRBV27 TGTGCCAGCAGGGCAGCCGGGACAGGGGAATCCTACGAGCAGTACTTC CASRAAGTGESYEQYF
TRBJ1-2 . . TRBV12-3/TRBV12-4 TGTGCCAGCCGTGTGGACAGCCCGGCAGCAGGCTACACCTTC CASRVDSPAAGYTF
TRBJ1-1 . . TRBV27 TGTGCCAGCAGTTTCGTGGGAGGGAACACTGAAGCTTTCTTT CASSFVGGNTEAFF
TRBJ1-2 . . TRBV11-2 TGTGCCAGCACCGCTCGAGTGAACTATGGCTACACCTTC CASTARVNYGYTF
TRBJ2-1 TRBD2 . TRBV7-9 TGTGCCAGCAGCTTAGGACGGGGGGGCCTTATCTACAATGAGCAGTTCTTC CASSLGRGGLIYNEQFF
TRBJ1-3 . once TRBV10-3 TGTGCCATCAGGGGGGGCCTCACCGGAAACACCATATATTTT CAIRGGLTGNTIYF
TRBJ2-2 . . TRBV29-1 TGCAGCGTTGAGGCAGGGTACACCGGGGAGCTGTTTTTT CSVEAGYTGELFF
TRBJ2-5 . medium-sized TRBV5-1 TGCGCCAGCAGCTTGTCGGGGGCTAACCAAGAGACCCAGTACTTC CASSLSGANQETQYF
TRBJ2-1 . . TRBV5-1 TGCGCCAGCAGCTTGGGGGCTACCCCGAGCTCCTACAATGAGCAGTTCTTC CASSLGATPSSYNEQFF
TRBJ1-2 . . TRBV12-3/TRBV12-4 TGTGCCAGCAGGCCCGCAGGGGTTTACGGCTATGGCTACACCTTC CASRPAGVYGYGYTF
TRBJ2-3 . . TRBV7-9 TGTGCCAGCAGCCCGCATGACAACGCCGGCACAGATACGCAGTATTTT CASSPHDNAGTDTQYF
TRBJ2-1 TRBD1 . TRBV6-1 TGTGCCAGCATCTCGACAGGGAACGAGCAGTTCTTC CASISTGNEQFF
TRBJ1-2 . . TRBV27 TGTGCCAGCAGTTTAGACGGGGGCAATGGCTACACCTTC CASSLDGGNGYTF
TRBJ1-1 . few TRBV12-3/TRBV12-4 TGTGCCAGCAGGAGGGATTCCTCACGGAGCACTGAAGCTTTCTTT CASRRDSSRSTEAFF
TRBJ1-1 . . TRBV28 TGTGCCAGCAGTTCCCGTTGGGGCATGAACACTGAAGCTTTCTTT CASSSRWGMNTEAFF
TRBJ1-1 TRBD1 . TRBV15 TGTGCCACCAGCAGAGAAAGGGCAGGGGGCCGTTTCACTGAAGCTTTCTTT CATSRERAGGRFTEAFF
TRBJ2-3 TRBD2 few TRBV6-1 TGTGCCAGCAGTGAATTGACTAGCAGCACAGATACGCAGTATTTT CASSELTSSTDTQYF
TRBJ1-5 . few TRBV20-1 TGCAGTGCTATCGGACCGGGAGCTTTTTCACCCCAGCATTTT CSAIGPGAFSPQHF
TRBJ1-5 . . TRBV30 TGTGCCGGGGGCGCAGGGTCGAGCAATCAGCCCCAGCATTTT CAGGAGSSNQPQHF
TRBJ1-6 TRBD1 . TRBV6-1 TGTGCCAGCAGTCCCTCCGGGACAGGCAATTCACCCCTCCACTTT CASSPSGTGNSPLHF
TRBJ2-3 . . TRBV25-1 TGTGCCAGCAGTGCTGCGCGGGCACTTAGCACAGATACGCAGTATTTT CASSAARALSTDTQYF
TRBJ2-5 . . TRBV19 TGTGCCAGTAGTATAGGAGGAGGGCGGGATCAGACCCAGTACTTC CASSIGGGRDQTQYF
TRBJ1-6 . . TRBV6-1 TGTGCCAGCCTACCAGGAGAGGGAAGATATAATTCACCCCTCCACTTT CASLPGEGRYNSPLHF
TRBJ2-1 TRBD2 . TRBV20-1 TGCAGTGCTACACCGGGACTAGCGGGAGGGGGCTCCTACAATGAGCAGTTCTTC CSATPGLAGGGSYNEQFF
TRBJ2-7 TRBD1 . TRBV30 TGTGCCTGGAGTGTAGGCGTGGGACAGGGGGCCTACGAGCAGTACTTC CAWSVGVGQGAYEQYF
TRBJ2-2 TRBD2 few TRBV6-4 TGTGCCAGCTCGACGAGCGGGAGGGCCGGGGAGCTGTTTTTT CASSTSGRAGELFF
TRBJ2-1 . . TRBV6-1 TGTGCCAGCAGTGAATTCAACCCCGGGACTCACAATGAGCAGTTCTTC CASSEFNPGTHNEQFF
TRBJ2-1 . few TRBV7-2 TGTGCCAGCAGCTTTTGGGCCGGTGGCAATGAGCAGTTCTTC CASSFWAGGNEQFF
TRBJ2-1 TRBD2 . TRBV19 TGTGCCAGTAGTATAGATAGACTAGCGGGGAAGAATGAGCAGTTCTTC CASSIDRLAGKNEQFF
TRBJ1-6 . . TRBV20-1 TGCAGCCAGTTGAGGACAGCTTATAATTCACCCCTCCACTTT CSQLRTAYNSPLHF
TRBJ2-5 . . TRBV12-5 TGTGCTAGTGGTTTGAGGTACCAAGAGACCCAGTACTTC CASGLRYQETQYF
TRBJ2-2 . . TRBV19 TGTGCCAGCACCCCCCGCCCCGAGCCATTCAACACCGGGGAGCTGTTTTTT CASTPRPEPFNTGELFF
TRBJ1-2 . few TRBV19 TGTGCCAGTAGTATAGATCTTGGGGACTATGGCTACACCTTC CASSIDLGDYGYTF
TRBJ2-1 TRBD2 . TRBV25-1 TGTGCCAGCAGTGCCTCTGGGCGGGAGGGCCTTAAGAATGAGCAGTTCTTC CASSASGREGLKNEQFF
TRBJ1-1 . . TRBV7-9 TGTGCCAGCAGCGCGGGACGGGAGAAGACTGAAGCTTTCTTT CASSAGREKTEAFF
TRBJ1-2 TRBD1 . TRBV7-9 TGTGCCAGCAGCCTCGGGACAGCAGCCTATGGCTACACCTTC CASSLGTAAYGYTF
TRBJ2-3 TRBD2 . TRBV2 TGTGCCAGCAGTGAAGCCCGGGCTAGCGGGGGTTGGGTGGCAGATACGCAGTATTTT CASSEARASGGWVADTQYF
TRBJ1-4 . . TRBV7-9 TGTGCCAGCAGCCATACAGGGGAAAAACTGTTTTTT CASSHTGEKLFF
TRBJ1-2 . . TRBV9 TGTGCCAGCAGCCTAGCCGGGACAAGCAACTATGGCTACACCTTC CASSLAGTSNYGYTF
TRBJ2-2 . . TRBV25-1 TGTGCCAGCAGTGGCGCGGGCGCGAACACCGGGGAGCTGTTTTTT CASSGAGANTGELFF
TRBJ2-1 . . TRBV7-9 TGTGCCAGCAGCTCATTAGGTGGGGGGTTGTACAATGAGCAGTTCTTC CASSSLGGGLYNEQFF